This T cell receptor beta chain was sequenced in a study of blood T cell repertoires in COVID-19. Study-level background: Recovered Cohort 3 donors showed two negative PCRs, clearance, or symptom resolution.

V dropped 1 base and J dropped 8 bases, with 9 bases sitting between them. Germline CDR1 is SEHNR and CDR2 is FQNEAQ (reference sequence). The CDR3 is 13 amino acids. Clones were read by immunoSEQ multiplex PCR, and TCRdb kept only the in-frame ones, dropping some. The table records approximately 190,000 clones, 86% of them present only once. This sequence joins TRBV7-9 and TRBJ1-5; D is ambiguous. This TCR came from a woman in her 40s in a cohort exposed to, infected with or recovered from COVID-19 (not recorded which). The sample was PBMCs or T cells enriched from blood (not recorded which). CDR3 loop: CASSLDRTEPQHF. The CDR3 DNA follows: TGTGCCAGCAGCTTAGACAGAACTGAGCCCCAGCATTTT.